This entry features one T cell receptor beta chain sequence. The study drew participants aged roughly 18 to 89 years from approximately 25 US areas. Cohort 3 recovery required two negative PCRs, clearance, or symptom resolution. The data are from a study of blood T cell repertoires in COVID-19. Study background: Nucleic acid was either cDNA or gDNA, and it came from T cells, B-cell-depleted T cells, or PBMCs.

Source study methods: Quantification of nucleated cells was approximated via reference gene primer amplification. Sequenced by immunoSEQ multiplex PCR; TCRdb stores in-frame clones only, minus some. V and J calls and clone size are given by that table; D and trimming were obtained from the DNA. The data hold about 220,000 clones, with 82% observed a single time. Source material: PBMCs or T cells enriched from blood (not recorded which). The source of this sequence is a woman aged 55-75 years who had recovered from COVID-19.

In nucleotides, the CDR3 is TGCGCCAGCAGCCCCGGACAGGGGGGAGGGACAGATACGCAGTATTTT. It is translated as CASSPGQGGGTDTQYF. The chain has TRBV5-1 and TRBJ2-3, with 10 bases fitting TRBD1. J was trimmed by 3 bases and V by 4 bases; bases with no gene match: 8. The CDR3 is made up of 16 amino acids. CDR1 is SGHRS and CDR2 is YFSETQ in the germline V gene. Variable domain in full (rest from reference TRBV5-1 and TRBJ2-3): KAGVTQTPRYLIKTRGQQVTLSCSPISGHRSVSWYQQTPGQGLQFLFEYFSETQRNKGNFPGRFSGRQFSNSRSEMNVSTLELGDSALYLCASSPGQGGGTDTQYFGPGTRLTVL.